This T cell receptor (beta chain) was identified during a study of blood T cell repertoires in COVID-19. Study-level information: Collection of acute and convalescent COVID-19 samples took place in the United States, Italy and Spain. T cells, B-cell-depleted T cells, or PBMCs supplied cDNA or gDNA.

There are 16 residues in the CDR3. The V and J ends lost 0 bases and 3 bases, in that order; junction bases with no gene match: 5. The V gene's germline CDR1 is SGHNT and CDR2 YYREEE (reference sequence). This clone occurred a few times. Using immunoSEQ multiplex PCR, the repertoire was profiled, and TCRdb retains in-frame clones only, with some absent. The sample carries approximately 220,000 clones, approximately 84% recorded once. Sequenced input: peripheral blood. J is TRBJ2-2 and V is TRBV5-4; TRBD1 matches 7 bases. The TCR comes from a woman in her twenties or thirties who had recovered from COVID-19. CDR3 protein: CASSLVDRVDTGELFF. In nucleotides, the CDR3 is TGTGCCAGCAGCTTGGTTGACAGGGTAGACACCGGGGAGCTGTTTTTT.